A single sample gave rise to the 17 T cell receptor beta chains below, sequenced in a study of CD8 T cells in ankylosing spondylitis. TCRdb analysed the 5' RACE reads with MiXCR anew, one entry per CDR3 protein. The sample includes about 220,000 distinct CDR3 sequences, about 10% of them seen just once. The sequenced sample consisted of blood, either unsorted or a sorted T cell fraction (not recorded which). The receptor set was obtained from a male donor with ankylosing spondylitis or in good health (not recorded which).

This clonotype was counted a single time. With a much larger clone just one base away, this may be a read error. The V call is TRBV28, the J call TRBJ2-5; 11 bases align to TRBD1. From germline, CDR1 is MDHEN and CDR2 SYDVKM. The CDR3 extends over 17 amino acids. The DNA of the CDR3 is TGTGCCAGCAGTTTAGCCCATGTGGGGACAGGGGGGGAGACCCAGAACTTC. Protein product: CASSLAHVGTGGETQNF.

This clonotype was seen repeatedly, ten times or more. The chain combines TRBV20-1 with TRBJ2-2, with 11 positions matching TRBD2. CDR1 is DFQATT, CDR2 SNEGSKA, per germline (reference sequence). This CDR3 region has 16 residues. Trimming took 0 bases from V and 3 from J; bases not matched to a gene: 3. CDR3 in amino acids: CSARDTSGGHTGELFF. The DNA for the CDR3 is TGCAGTGCTAGAGACACTAGCGGGGGCCACACCGGGGAGCTGTTTTTT.

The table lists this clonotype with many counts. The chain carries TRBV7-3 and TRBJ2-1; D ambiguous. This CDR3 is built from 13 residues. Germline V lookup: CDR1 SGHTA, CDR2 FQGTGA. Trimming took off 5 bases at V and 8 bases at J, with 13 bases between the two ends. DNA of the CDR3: TGTGCCAGCAGCCTCCCGGGTTGGGATGAGCAGTTCTTC. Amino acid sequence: CASSLPGWDEQFF.

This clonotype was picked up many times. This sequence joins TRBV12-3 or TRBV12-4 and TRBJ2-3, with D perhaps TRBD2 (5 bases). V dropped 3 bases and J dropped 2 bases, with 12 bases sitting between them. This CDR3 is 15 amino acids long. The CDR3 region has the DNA TGTGCCAGCAGTTTGGCAACGGGGATCACAGATACGCAGTATTTT. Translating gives CASSLATGITDTQYF.

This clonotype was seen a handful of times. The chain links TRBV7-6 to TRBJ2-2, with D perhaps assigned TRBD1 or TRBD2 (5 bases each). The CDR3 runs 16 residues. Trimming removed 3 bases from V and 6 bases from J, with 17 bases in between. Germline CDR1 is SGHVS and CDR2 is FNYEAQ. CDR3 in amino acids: CASSLGRSRGSGELFF. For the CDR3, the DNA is TGTGCCAGCAGCTTGGGACGTAGCCGAGGGTCCGGGGAGCTGTTTTTT.

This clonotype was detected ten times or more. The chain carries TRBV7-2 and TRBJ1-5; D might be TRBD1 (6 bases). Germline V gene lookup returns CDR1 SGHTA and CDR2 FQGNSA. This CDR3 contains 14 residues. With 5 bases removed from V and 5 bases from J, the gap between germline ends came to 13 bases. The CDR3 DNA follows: TGTGCCAGCAGCCCCAGTGGGGGCGATCAGCCCCAGCATTTT. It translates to CASSPSGGDQPQHF.

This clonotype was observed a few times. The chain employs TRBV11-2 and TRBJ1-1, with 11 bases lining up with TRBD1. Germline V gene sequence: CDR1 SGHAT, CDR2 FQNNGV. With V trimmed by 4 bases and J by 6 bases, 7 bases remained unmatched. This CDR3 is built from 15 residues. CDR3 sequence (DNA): TGTGCCAGCAGCTACGGGGGACAGGGGGAGCCTGAAGCTTTCTTT. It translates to CASSYGGQGEPEAFF.

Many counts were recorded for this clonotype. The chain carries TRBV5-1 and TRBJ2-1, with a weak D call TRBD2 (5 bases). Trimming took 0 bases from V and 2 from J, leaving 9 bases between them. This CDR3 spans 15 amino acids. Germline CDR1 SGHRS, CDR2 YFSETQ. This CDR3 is CASSLVLAAYNEQFF. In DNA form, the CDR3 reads TGCGCCAGCAGCTTGGTCCTAGCAGCCTACAATGAGCAGTTCTTC. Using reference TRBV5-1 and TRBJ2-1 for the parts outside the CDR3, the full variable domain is KAGVTQTPRYLIKTRGQQVTLSCSPISGHRSVSWYQQTPGQGLQFLFEYFSETQRNKGNFPGRFSGRQFSNSRSEMNVSTLELGDSALYLCASSLVLAAYNEQFFGPGTRLTVL.

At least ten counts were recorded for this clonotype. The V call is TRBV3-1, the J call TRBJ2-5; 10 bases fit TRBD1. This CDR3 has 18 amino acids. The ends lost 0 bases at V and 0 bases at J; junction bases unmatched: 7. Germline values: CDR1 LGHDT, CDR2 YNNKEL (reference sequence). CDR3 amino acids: CASSQDFWGQGNQETQYF. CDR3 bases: TGTGCCAGCAGCCAAGATTTTTGGGGACAGGGGAACCAAGAGACCCAGTACTTC.

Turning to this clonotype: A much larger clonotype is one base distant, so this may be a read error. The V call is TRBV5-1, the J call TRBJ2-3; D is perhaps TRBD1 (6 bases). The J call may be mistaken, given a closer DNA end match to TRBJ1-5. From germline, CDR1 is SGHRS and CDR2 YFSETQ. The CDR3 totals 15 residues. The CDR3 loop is CASSLDAGDLDTQHF. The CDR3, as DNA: TGCGCCAGCAGCTTGGACGCAGGGGATTTAGATACGCAGCATTTT.

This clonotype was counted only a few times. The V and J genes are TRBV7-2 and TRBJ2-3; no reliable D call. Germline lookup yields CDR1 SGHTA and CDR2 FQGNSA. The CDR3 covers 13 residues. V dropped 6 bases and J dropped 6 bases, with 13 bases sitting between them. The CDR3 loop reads CASSFRNLDTQYF. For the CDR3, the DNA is TGTGCCAGCAGTTTCCGGAACCTTGATACGCAGTATTTT.

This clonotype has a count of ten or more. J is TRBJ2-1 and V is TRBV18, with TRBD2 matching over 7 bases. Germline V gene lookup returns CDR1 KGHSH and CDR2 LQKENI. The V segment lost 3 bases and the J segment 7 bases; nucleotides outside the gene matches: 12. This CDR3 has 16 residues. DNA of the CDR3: TGTGCCAGCTCACCTGTCGTGATGCAGGGAGGGAATGAGCAGTTCTTC. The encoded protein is CASSPVVMQGGNEQFF.

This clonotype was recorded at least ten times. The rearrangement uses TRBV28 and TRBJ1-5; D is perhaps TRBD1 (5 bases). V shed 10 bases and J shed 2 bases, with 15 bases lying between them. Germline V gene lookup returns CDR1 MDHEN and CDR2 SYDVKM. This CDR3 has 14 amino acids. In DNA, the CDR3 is TGTGCCACCTGGCGGGGCCAGCGCAATCAGCCCCAGCATTTT. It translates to CATWRGQRNQPQHF.

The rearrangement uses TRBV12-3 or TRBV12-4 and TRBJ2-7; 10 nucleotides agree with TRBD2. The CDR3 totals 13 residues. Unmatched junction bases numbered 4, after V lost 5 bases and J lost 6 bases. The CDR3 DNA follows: TGTGCCAGCAGTACTAGCGGGGTTTCCGAGCAGTACTTC. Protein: CASSTSGVSEQYF.

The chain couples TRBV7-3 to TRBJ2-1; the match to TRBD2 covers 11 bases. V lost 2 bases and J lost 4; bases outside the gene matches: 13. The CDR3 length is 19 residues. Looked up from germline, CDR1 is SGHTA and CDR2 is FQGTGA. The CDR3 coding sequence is TGTGCCAGCAGCTTATGGGCTAGCGGGGGGCCCGGATCGTACAATGAGCAGTTCTTC. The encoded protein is CASSLWASGGPGSYNEQFF.

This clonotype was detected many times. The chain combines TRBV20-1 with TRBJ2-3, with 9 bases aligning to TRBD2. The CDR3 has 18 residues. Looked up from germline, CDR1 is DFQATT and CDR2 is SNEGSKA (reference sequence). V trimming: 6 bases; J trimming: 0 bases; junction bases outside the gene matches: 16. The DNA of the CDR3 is TGCAGTGCCCCTGCCCCACTAGCGGGCCAAAGAAGCACAGATACGCAGTATTTT. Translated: CSAPAPLAGQRSTDTQYF.

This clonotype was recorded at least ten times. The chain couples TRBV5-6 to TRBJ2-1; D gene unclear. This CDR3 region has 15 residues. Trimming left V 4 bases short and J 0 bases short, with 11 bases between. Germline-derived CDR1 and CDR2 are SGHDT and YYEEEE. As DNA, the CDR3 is TGTGCCAGCAGCCCGGAGCCGAGCTCCTACAATGAGCAGTTCTTC. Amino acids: CASSPEPSSYNEQFF.